The sequence of this TCR beta chain was determined in a study of T cells in localized non-small cell lung cancer. Broader study findings: Uninvolved adjacent lung had more T cell clonality than any other tissue, topping tumor. Longer overall survival was seen with higher T cell density measured in blood. Investigators sequenced only a single tumor region, leaving heterogeneity possible. In adjacent lung, a median around 52 of the top 100 tumor clones were found.

As to this clone: Its antigen is not known.

V was clipped by 8 bases and J by 3 bases, with 10 bases between them. The CDR3 consists of 12 residues. The germline V gene encodes CDR1 MDHEN and CDR2 SYDVKM. The assay was immunoSEQ multiplex PCR, and TCRdb's table has in-frame clones only and misses some. The sample has approximately 63,000 clones, 85% to 90% seen once. The chain couples TRBV28 to TRBJ1-1, with D perhaps TRBD1 (6 bases). This sequence originates from a man aged 40 to 69 with stage I squamous cell lung carcinoma. The source material was peripheral blood, sampled before any cancer treatment. The CDR3: CASLTGHTEAFF. As DNA, the CDR3 is TGTGCCAGCTTGACAGGCCACACTGAAGCTTTCTTT. The full variable domain, in which reference TRBV28 and TRBJ1-1 provide the parts outside the CDR3, is DVKVTQSSRYLVKRTGEKVFLECVQDMDHENMFWYRQDPGLGLRLIYFSYDVKMKEKGDIPEGYSVSREKKERFSLILESASTNQTSMYLCASLTGHTEAFFGQGTRLTVV.